This T cell receptor beta chain stems from a study of shared clonotypes between healthy human individuals. This clone showed up just once. This likely traces to a read error, being one base from a far larger clone. Additional DNA sequences in this sample encode the identical CDR3. Here immunoSEQ multiplex PCR was the method, and the copy in TCRdb shows in-frame clones only, minus some. The sample lists about 1 million clones, more than 65% occurring once. V shed 3 bases and J shed 9 bases, with 9 bases lying between them. The length of the CDR3 is 13 residues. Germline CDR1 is MGHDK and CDR2 is SYGVNS.

J is TRBJ1-6 and V is TRBV25-1; D gene unclear. This clonotype originated in a young man in good health. The sequencing input was memory CD4+ T cells sorted from blood. Noted subset: CD45RA-negative fraction. CDR3 sequence: CASSDLGGSPLHF. The DNA for the CDR3 is TGTGCCAGCAGTGATCTTGGAGGTTCACCCCTCCACTTT.